The rows below give T cell receptor beta chains drawn from one sample of a study of early T cells in non-severe SARS-CoV-2 infection. TCRdb passed the 5' RACE reads through MiXCR, listing each CDR3 protein once. The data contain around 70,000 distinct CDR3 sequences, roughly 9.1% of them singletons. Sequenced sample: whole blood. The receptors derive from an adult who was a healthcare worker with PCR-confirmed SARS-CoV-2 infection or an uninfected control (not recorded which). Both conserved end residues are part of each CDR3. The D gene is left open where the match is weak. Expanded clones are given a class, and other clones once, few, many or no size at all.

D gene	clone size	V gene	J gene	CDR3 protein	CDR3 DNA
TRBD2	few	TRBV7-3	TRBJ2-2	CASSLRTSNTGELFF	TGTGCCAGCAGCTTAAGGACTAGTAACACCGGGGAGCTGTTTTTT
NA	NA	TRBV29-1	TRBJ1-1	CSVEKGGAPEAFF	TGCAGCGTTGAGAAAGGGGGAGCCCCTGAAGCTTTCTTT
TRBD1	few	TRBV5-1	TRBJ2-2	CASSSGQGNTGELFF	TGCGCCAGCAGCTCAGGACAGGGTAACACCGGGGAGCTGTTTTTT
TRBD2	many	TRBV5-1	TRBJ2-3	CASSSSGITDTQYF	TGCGCCAGCAGCTCTAGCGGAATCACAGATACGCAGTATTTT
TRBD1	NA	TRBV2	TRBJ2-1	CASSLTGGNEQFF	TGTGCCAGCAGTTTGACAGGGGGCAATGAGCAGTTCTTC
TRBD1	many	TRBV10-3	TRBJ1-1	CAIGRDRGPGTEAFF	TGTGCCATCGGGCGGGACAGGGGCCCGGGAACTGAAGCTTTCTTT
NA	few	TRBV5-1	TRBJ2-1	CASSLGQHNEQFF	TGCGCCAGCAGCTTGGGACAGCACAATGAGCAGTTCTTC
NA	NA	TRBV7-2	TRBJ2-5	CASSSNRGKETQYF	TGTGCCAGCAGCTCTAACCGGGGAAAAGAGACCCAGTACTTC
NA	NA	TRBV5-1	TRBJ2-3	CASTTMGTDTQYF	TGCGCCAGCACAACCATGGGCACAGATACGCAGTATTTT
TRBD2	many	TRBV11-2	TRBJ2-1	CASSLRSGRALRNNEQFF	TGTGCCAGCAGCTTACGTAGCGGGAGGGCCCTCCGGAACAATGAGCAGTTCTTC
NA	NA	TRBV5-5	TRBJ2-1	CASSSGTNSGNEQFF	TGTGCCAGCAGCTCCGGGACAAATAGCGGCAATGAGCAGTTCTTC
NA	few	TRBV25-1	TRBJ2-3	CASSEIRQASTDTQYF	TGTGCCAGCAGTGAAATTAGACAGGCTAGCACAGATACGCAGTATTTT
TRBD2	few	TRBV11-2	TRBJ2-1	CASSTRGASGRGAYNEQFF	TGTGCCAGCAGCACCAGGGGGGCTAGCGGGAGGGGAGCCTACAATGAGCAGTTCTTC
TRBD1	few	TRBV20-1	TRBJ2-7	CSASGQGRNEQYF	TGCAGTGCTAGTGGACAGGGCCGGAACGAGCAGTACTTC
TRBD1	few	TRBV3-1	TRBJ2-7	CASTPRDSGYEQYF	TGTGCCAGCACCCCCCGGGACAGCGGCTACGAGCAGTACTTC
NA	few	TRBV7-2	TRBJ2-5	CASSPSYGSVQETQYF	TGTGCCAGCAGCCCGTCCTACGGGAGTGTTCAAGAGACCCAGTACTTC
NA	many	TRBV7-3	TRBJ2-3	CASSYVTRDTQYF	TGTGCCAGCAGCTACGTGACGAGAGATACGCAGTATTTT
TRBD2	NA	TRBV2	TRBJ2-3	CASLLAGVADTQYF	TGTGCCAGTTTACTAGCGGGAGTCGCAGATACGCAGTATTTT
TRBD1	NA	TRBV28	TRBJ2-5	CASSLPGQGQTQYF	TGTGCCAGCAGTCTCCCGGGACAGGGTCAGACCCAGTACTTC
NA	few	TRBV6-2/TRBV6-3	TRBJ1-2	CASRYHAVNYGYTF	TGTGCCAGCAGATACCATGCGGTTAACTATGGCTACACCTTC
TRBD1	few	TRBV6-5	TRBJ2-7	CASSYSRGHAYEQYF	TGTGCCAGCAGTTACTCGAGGGGGCATGCCTACGAGCAGTACTTC
TRBD1	many	TRBV12-3/TRBV12-4	TRBJ1-6	CASSRGGQGNSPLHF	TGTGCCAGCAGCCGAGGAGGACAGGGTAATTCACCCCTCCACTTT
NA	many	TRBV6-1	TRBJ2-6	CASSESAASGANVLTF	TGTGCCAGCAGTGAGTCGGCAGCCTCTGGGGCCAACGTCCTGACTTTC
NA	many	TRBV9	TRBJ2-3	CASSVGRVPDTQYF	TGTGCCAGCAGCGTAGGTAGAGTCCCAGATACGCAGTATTTT
TRBD2	once	TRBV20-1	TRBJ2-5	CSARDTSGSGETQYF	TGCAGTGCTAGAGATACTAGCGGGAGTGGAGAGACCCAGTACTTC
NA	NA	TRBV30	TRBJ1-5	CAWRKQGTNSNQPQHF	TGTGCCTGGAGAAAACAGGGTACGAATAGCAATCAGCCCCAGCATTTT
NA	NA	TRBV24-1	TRBJ1-2	CATSDTGNNYGYTF	TGTGCCACCAGTGATACGGGGAATAACTATGGCTACACCTTC
NA	NA	TRBV4-2	TRBJ2-3	CASSQGAEGAGDTQYF	TGTGCCAGCAGCCAAGGAGCAGAGGGAGCGGGAGATACGCAGTATTTT
TRBD1	few	TRBV20-1	TRBJ2-2	CSAILQGAFNTGELFF	TGCAGTGCCATACTACAGGGGGCCTTTAACACCGGGGAGCTGTTTTTT
NA	NA	TRBV6-2/TRBV6-3	TRBJ1-5	CASSYPRQNQPQHF	TGTGCCAGCAGTTACCCGCGACAGAATCAGCCCCAGCATTTT
TRBD2	few	TRBV6-4	TRBJ2-1	CASSDSTGGHEQFF	TGTGCCAGCAGTGACTCGACGGGGGGGCATGAGCAGTTCTTC
NA	few	TRBV20-1	TRBJ2-1	CSALLRSYNEQFF	TGCAGTGCTCTACTTCGCTCCTACAATGAGCAGTTCTTC
TRBD1	many	TRBV2	TRBJ2-4	CASSGTGGPIFQYF	TGTGCCAGCAGTGGGACAGGGGGCCCCATTTTTCAGTACTTC
NA	few	TRBV2	TRBJ2-3	CASSSALSTDTQYF	TGTGCCAGCAGTTCGGCCCTTAGCACAGATACGCAGTATTTT
NA	NA	TRBV27	TRBJ2-1	CASSLLDDYNEQFF	TGTGCCAGCAGTTTACTGGACGACTACAATGAGCAGTTCTTC
NA	NA	TRBV11-2	TRBJ2-5	CASSLDRTAGETQYF	TGTGCCAGCAGCTTAGATAGAACAGCCGGGGAGACCCAGTACTTC
NA	many	TRBV7-9	TRBJ1-3	CASSEQGSGNTIYF	TGTGCCAGCAGCGAACAGGGCTCTGGAAACACCATATATTTT
NA	NA	TRBV14	TRBJ2-1	CASSPLRAHREQFF	TGTGCCAGCAGCCCCCTCCGGGCCCATCGTGAGCAGTTCTTC
TRBD2	many	TRBV29-1	TRBJ2-7	CSVEGVRTSGRYYEQYF	TGCAGCGTTGAAGGGGTCCGGACTAGCGGGAGATATTACGAGCAGTACTTC
TRBD2	NA	TRBV9	TRBJ2-7	CASSRRLAGGPYEQYF	TGTGCCAGCAGCCGCAGACTAGCGGGAGGGCCCTACGAGCAGTACTTC
NA	many	TRBV20-1	TRBJ2-7	CSAGSGSSYEQYF	TGCAGTGCTGGGAGCGGGTCCTCCTACGAGCAGTACTTC
NA	NA	TRBV6-2/TRBV6-3	TRBJ2-5	CASSYVGTPEETQYF	TGTGCCAGCAGTTACGTCGGGACACCGGAGGAGACCCAGTACTTC
TRBD1	many	TRBV19	TRBJ2-7	CASSIRDRGHSYEQYF	TGTGCCAGTAGTATTCGGGACAGGGGGCACTCCTACGAGCAGTACTTC
TRBD2	NA	TRBV5-5	TRBJ2-1	CASSLDPAGVDYNEQFF	TGTGCCAGCAGCTTGGATCCAGCGGGAGTCGATTACAATGAGCAGTTCTTC